These 2 T cell receptor beta chains were sequenced from one sample in a study of blood T cell repertoires in COVID-19. Repertoires were generated with immunoSEQ multiplex PCR, while TCRdb's copy carries only in-frame clones and drops some. The sample yields roughly 100,000 clones, approximately 84% seen once. The sequenced sample was peripheral blood. Receptors were obtained from a man in his forties with active or convalescent COVID-19.

This clone was seen a handful of times. The chain has TRBV5-1 and TRBJ2-3, with 7 bases aligning to TRBD1. The germline CDR1 and CDR2 sequences are SGHRS and YFSETQ. The CDR3 contains 15 residues. Trimming at V came to 1 base and at J to 2 bases, leaving 4 bases not matched to a gene. The CDR3 coding sequence is TGCGCCAGCAGCTTGAGGACAGGATCCACAGATACGCAGTATTTT. Residues: CASSLRTGSTDTQYF.

This rearrangement joins TRBV29-1 to TRBJ2-7, with 10 bases aligning to TRBD1. Germline loops: CDR1 SQVTM, CDR2 ANQGSEA. The length of the CDR3 is 15 residues. J gave up 1 base and V 5 bases, and 8 bases lay outside the gene matches. The CDR3 nucleotides read TGCAGCGTTAATTTCGGACAGGGGGATTCCTACGAGCAGTACTTC. Translating gives CSVNFGQGDSYEQYF.